The rows below give T cell receptor beta chains drawn from one sample of a study of blood T cell repertoires in COVID-19. Method: immunoSEQ multiplex PCR; TCRdb's copy keeps in-frame clones and lacks some. Counted here are 90,000 or so clones, 90% occurring once; the ten biggest clones make up roughly 4%. The sample taken for sequencing was peripheral blood. Receptors were obtained from an elderly woman with active or convalescent COVID-19. CDR3s include the opening cysteine and the closing phenylalanine or tryptophan. Fields, in order: CDR3 protein, CDR3 DNA, clone size, V gene, J gene, D gene. D genes are given only for firm matches. Clone sizes are given selectively: once, few, many, or a class where the clone is expanded.

CASEQLNSGNTIYF	TGTGCCAGCGAGCAACTGAACTCTGGAAACACCATATATTTT	-	TRBV11-2	TRBJ1-3	-
CASSQGSTDTQYF	TGTGCCAGCAGCCAGGGCTCCACAGATACGCAGTATTTT	-	TRBV12-3/TRBV12-4	TRBJ2-3	-
CASSFGTSGTGTGTQYF	TGTGCCAGCAGCTTCGGGACTAGCGGGACAGGAACGGGTACGCAGTATTTT	once	TRBV11-2	TRBJ2-3	TRBD2
CASSSPGENTEAFF	TGTGCCAGCAGTTCACCCGGGGAGAACACTGAAGCTTTCTTT	-	TRBV28	TRBJ1-1	-
CSVVSSGSRYF	TGCAGCGTTGTGTCGAGCGGGAGTCGGTATTTT	-	TRBV29-1	TRBJ2-3	TRBD2
CASSFASTANLNEQFF	TGTGCCAGCAGTTTTGCCTCAACAGCCAACCTTAATGAGCAGTTCTTC	-	TRBV27	TRBJ2-1	-
CAWKLPGVNTEAFF	TGTGCCTGGAAGCTCCCAGGGGTGAACACTGAAGCTTTCTTT	-	TRBV30	TRBJ1-1	-
CASSYNAEQFF	TGTGCCAGCAGTTACAACGCGGAGCAGTTCTTC	-	TRBV6-2/TRBV6-3	TRBJ2-1	-
CASSLSGAETQYF	TGTGCCAGCAGCTTGTCTGGGGCGGAGACCCAGTACTTC	-	TRBV5-4	TRBJ2-5	-
CASSDPGKDTQYF	TGTGCCAGCAGTGACCCCGGGAAAGATACGCAGTATTTT	-	TRBV2	TRBJ2-3	-
CAVWTSGRDTQYF	TGTGCCGTGTGGACTAGCGGGAGAGATACGCAGTATTTT	-	TRBV6-5	TRBJ2-3	TRBD2
CASSPLGHFTGELFF	TGTGCCAGCAGCCCCCTCGGACATTTCACCGGGGAGCTGTTTTTT	-	TRBV7-2	TRBJ2-2	-
CASSLGGSRSTDTQYF	TGTGCCAGCAGCTTAGGAGGGAGCAGGAGCACAGATACGCAGTATTTT	once	TRBV7-2	TRBJ2-3	-
CAISSGNFYEQYF	TGTGCCATCAGCAGCGGGAATTTCTACGAGCAGTACTTC	-	TRBV10-3	TRBJ2-7	TRBD2
CASSTRDRGANTEAFF	TGTGCCAGCAGCACACGGGACAGGGGGGCGAACACTGAAGCTTTCTTT	-	TRBV21-1	TRBJ1-1	-
CAFGGVNSYNEQFF	TGTGCCTTTGGCGGGGTAAACTCCTACAATGAGCAGTTCTTC	-	TRBV4-2	TRBJ2-1	-
CASSLAGTSGRNTEAFF	TGTGCCAGCAGCTTAGCGGGGACATCGGGAAGGAACACTGAAGCTTTCTTT	-	TRBV7-9	TRBJ1-1	-
CASSPRGYGADTQYF	TGTGCCAGCAGCCCCAGGGGGTATGGAGCAGATACGCAGTATTTT	-	TRBV9	TRBJ2-3	TRBD1
CASSYSTAGANTGELFF	TGTGCCAGCAGTTACTCGACGGCGGGAGCGAACACCGGGGAGCTGTTTTTT	-	TRBV6-2/TRBV6-3	TRBJ2-2	TRBD2
CASSQEPAGISYEQYF	TGCGCCAGCAGCCAAGAGCCGGCAGGCATATCCTACGAGCAGTACTTC	-	TRBV4-1	TRBJ2-7	-
CASSKDGNSWNYGYTF	TGTGCCAGCAGCAAAGACGGAAACAGCTGGAACTATGGCTACACCTTC	few	TRBV21-1	TRBJ1-2	-
CASSLNQNTEAFF	TGTGCCAGCAGTTTAAATCAGAACACTGAAGCTTTCTTT	few	TRBV12-3/TRBV12-4	TRBJ1-1	-
CAISRTGQETQYF	TGTGCCATCAGTCGGACAGGCCAAGAGACCCAGTACTTC	-	TRBV10-3	TRBJ2-5	TRBD1
CASSESAVNTEAFF	TGCGCCAGCAGTGAGTCGGCAGTGAACACTGAAGCTTTCTTT	-	TRBV10-2	TRBJ1-1	-
CASSIGVWTDNQPQHF	TGTGCCAGTAGTATTGGGGTTTGGACAGACAATCAGCCCCAGCATTTT	-	TRBV19	TRBJ1-5	-
CASGGTSAAYEQYF	TGTGCCAGCGGAGGGACTAGCGCGGCCTACGAGCAGTACTTC	few	TRBV27	TRBJ2-7	TRBD2
CAWSLVSYNEQFF	TGTGCCTGGAGTCTAGTATCTTACAATGAGCAGTTCTTC	-	TRBV30	TRBJ2-1	-
CATSDSTGEDTDTQYF	TGTGCCACCAGTGATTCGACAGGGGAGGACACAGATACGCAGTATTTT	-	TRBV24-1	TRBJ2-3	TRBD1
CSASAGTGVLYEQYF	TGCAGTGCTAGTGCCGGGACAGGGGTTCTCTACGAGCAGTACTTC	-	TRBV20-1	TRBJ2-7	TRBD1
CSVQGDGNSGNTIYF	TGCAGCGTTCAGGGGGACGGAAACTCTGGAAACACCATATATTTT	-	TRBV29-1	TRBJ1-3	TRBD1
CASSLAPSGSSYEQYF	TGCGCCAGCAGCTTGGCTCCCAGCGGGAGCTCCTACGAGCAGTACTTC	-	TRBV5-1	TRBJ2-7	TRBD2
CASRGQLNTEAFF	TGTGCCAGCAGGGGACAGTTGAACACTGAAGCTTTCTTT	-	TRBV4-2	TRBJ1-1	TRBD1
CASSPEANEQFF	TGCGCCAGCAGCCCCGAGGCTAATGAGCAGTTCTTC	-	TRBV5-1	TRBJ2-1	-
CASSLPGQVPSPLHF	TGTGCCAGCAGCTTGCCGGGACAGGTGCCTTCACCCCTCCACTTT	-	TRBV5-6	TRBJ1-6	TRBD1
CATSDSVLGGNTIYF	TGTGCCACCAGTGATTCTGTACTAGGAGGAAACACCATATATTTT	-	TRBV24-1	TRBJ1-3	-
CASSIDRSNQPQHF	TGTGCCAGTAGTATAGACAGATCCAATCAGCCCCAGCATTTT	-	TRBV19	TRBJ1-5	-
CSASSGIGGRGGLHEQFF	TGCAGTGCTAGTAGTGGCATTGGCGGGAGGGGAGGGCTCCATGAGCAGTTCTTC	-	TRBV20-1	TRBJ2-1	TRBD2
CASSPRTGLEQYF	TGTGCCAGCAGCCCCCGGACAGGTTTAGAGCAGTACTTC	-	TRBV7-2	TRBJ2-7	TRBD1
CASSSSLAVLDTQYF	TGTGCCAGCAGTTCATCACTAGCGGTGTTAGATACGCAGTATTTT	-	TRBV6-5	TRBJ2-3	TRBD2
CASSPRFLGYTF	TGTGCCAGCAGTCCCAGATTTTTAGGCTACACCTTC	-	TRBV28	TRBJ1-2	-
CASSLGAPDTQYF	TGTGCCAGCAGTTTAGGGGCGCCAGATACGCAGTATTTT	-	TRBV7-2	TRBJ2-3	-
CASSSPQGGNQPQHF	TGTGCCAGCAGTTCCCCGCAGGGTGGCAATCAGCCCCAGCATTTT	-	TRBV28	TRBJ1-5	-
CASSFQGSDEQYF	TGCGCCAGCAGCTTTCAAGGGAGTGACGAGCAGTACTTC	-	TRBV5-1	TRBJ2-7	-
CASSLAQAGEQYF	TGTGCCAGCAGCTTAGCCCAGGCGGGCGAGCAGTACTTC	-	TRBV7-9	TRBJ2-7	-
CASSVGTGPEQFF	TGTGCCAGCAGCGTAGGGACAGGTCCTGAGCAGTTCTTC	-	TRBV9	TRBJ2-1	TRBD1
CASSSLAVLQETQYF	TGTGCCAGCAGCTCTCTAGCGGTCCTCCAAGAGACCCAGTACTTC	-	TRBV5-4	TRBJ2-5	TRBD2
CASSLDGSGANVLTF	TGTGCCAGCAGCCTGGACGGCTCTGGGGCCAACGTCCTGACTTTC	-	TRBV5-4	TRBJ2-6	-
CASSLWPGRSNEQFF	TGTGCCAGCAGTTTATGGCCGGGTCGGTCAAATGAGCAGTTCTTC	-	TRBV28	TRBJ2-1	-
CASSDTSFTSDSPWRNEQFF	TGTGCCAGCAGCGACACTTCTTTTACTTCGGACTCACCATGGAGGAATGAGCAGTTCTTC	-	TRBV5-8	TRBJ2-1	-
CASSKVPRTGELFF	TGTGCCAGCAGCAAAGTTCCCCGGACCGGGGAGCTGTTTTTT	-	TRBV21-1	TRBJ2-2	-